Following are 18 T cell receptor beta chains from one sample sequenced in a study of blood T cell repertoires in COVID-19. The table came from immunoSEQ multiplex PCR; TCRdb's copy has only in-frame clones and leaves some out. Of roughly 75,000 clones listed, roughly four fifths are singletons. The sequenced sample was peripheral blood. Source of these receptors: a man over 45 with acute or convalescent COVID-19.

J is TRBJ2-1 and V is TRBV11-3; 9 bases fit TRBD2. J was trimmed by 5 bases and V by 5 bases; bases with no gene match: 7. Germline values: CDR1 SGHNT, CDR2 YENEEA. This CDR3 is 15 amino acids long. Here the CDR3 DNA reads TGTGCCAGCAGCGTCGATAGCGGGAGAAACAATGAGCAGTTCTTC. Translated, it gives CASSVDSGRNNEQFF.

The chain recombines TRBV6-2 or TRBV6-3 with TRBJ1-5; no firm D call. In germline, CDR1 is MNHEY, CDR2 SVGEGT. Deletions cut 2 bases from V and 5 bases from J, with 7 bases between. The CDR3 loop spans 13 amino acids. The CDR3 sequence is CASSYQEHQPQHF. CDR3 bases: TGTGCCAGCAGTTACCAGGAACATCAGCCCCAGCATTTT.

The chain links TRBV7-3 to TRBJ1-2; maybe TRBD1 (5 bases). The V gene's germline CDR1 is SGHTA and CDR2 FQGTGA. This CDR3 spans 13 amino acids. V dropped 0 bases and J dropped 3 bases, with 5 bases sitting between them. CDR3 in amino acids: CASSLTRDYGYTF. CDR3 DNA: TGTGCCAGCAGCTTAACCAGGGACTATGGCTACACCTTC.

V gene TRBV18 combines with J gene TRBJ1-2, with TRBD1 matching over 7 bases. V was pared by 3 bases and J by 2 bases, with 0 bases of the junction left unmatched. Germline V gene lookup returns CDR1 KGHSH and CDR2 LQKENI. The CDR3 spans 13 residues. As DNA, the CDR3 is TGTGCCAGCTCACCGACAGGGAACTATGGCTACACCTTC. Protein product: CASSPTGNYGYTF.

This chain joins TRBV19 and TRBJ2-7; 10 bases agree with TRBD1. CDR1 is LNHDA and CDR2 is SQIVND in the germline V gene (reference sequence). With 7 bases clipped from V and 6 bases from J, the junction kept 12 bases outside the gene matches. This CDR3 has 15 amino acids. The CDR3 region has the DNA TGTGCCAGTATGCCATCGACAGGGGGCGGTGGCGAGCAGTACTTC. Encoded protein: CASMPSTGGGGEQYF.

The chain has TRBV6-5 and TRBJ2-7, with TRBD2 matching 9 bases. The CDR3 consists of 15 residues. CDR1 is MNHEY, CDR2 SVGAGI, per germline. J was trimmed by 2 bases and V by 2 bases; bases with no gene match: 4. This CDR3 reads CASSYEAGGTYEQYF. The DNA of the CDR3 is TGTGCCAGCAGTTACGAAGCGGGGGGAACCTACGAGCAGTACTTC.

The CDR3 loop is CARIVGDRQPLGVHIDTQYF. The CDR3 nucleotides read TGTGCCAGGATTGTGGGAGACAGGCAACCTCTCGGAGTGCACATAGATACGCAGTATTTT. This chain links TRBV9 with TRBJ2-3; tentatively, D is TRBD1 (6 bases). The CDR3 extends over 20 amino acids. Germline V lookup: CDR1 SGDLS, CDR2 YYNGEE. V lost 8 bases to trimming and J lost 5 bases, with 36 bases between them.

This chain joins TRBV15 and TRBJ1-3; D is unclear. The V end was cut by 3 bases, the J end by 7 bases, with 16 bases between. The CDR3 is 15 amino acids. The germline V gene encodes CDR1 LNHNV and CDR2 YYDKDF (reference sequence). The CDR3 loop is CATSSRAAWRNTIYF. The CDR3 nucleotides are TGTGCCACCAGCAGCCGGGCTGCTTGGAGGAACACCATATATTTT.

The chain carries TRBV27 and TRBJ2-1, with D possibly TRBD1 on 6 matching bases. Per the germline V gene, CDR1 is MNHEY and CDR2 is SMNVEV (reference sequence). V dropped 7 bases and J dropped 2 bases, with 27 bases sitting between them. The CDR3 extends over 19 amino acids. The CDR3 DNA follows: TGTGCCAGCAAAAGGGCAGGGGACCTGGGTACCTTTACCTACAATGAGCAGTTCTTC. This gives the protein CASKRAGDLGTFTYNEQFF.

The V and J genes are TRBV9 and TRBJ1-6, with D possibly TRBD1 on 5 matching bases. CDR1 is SGDLS, CDR2 YYNGEE, per germline. The CDR3 covers 17 residues. Deletions cut 1 base from V and 4 bases from J, with 15 bases between. The CDR3 region has the DNA TGTGCCAGCAGCGTATTGGGTTGGACAACTTATAATTCACCCCTCCACTTT. It is translated as CASSVLGWTTYNSPLHF.

The rearrangement links TRBV7-9 to TRBJ2-1, with a tentative D call TRBD2 (6 bases). V shed 4 bases and J shed 9 bases, with 16 bases lying between them. This CDR3 has 14 amino acids. Germline CDR1 and CDR2: SEHNR and FQNEAQ (reference sequence). CDR3 nucleotide sequence: TGTGCCAGCAGCTCCCACGGTCCCGGGGGTGAGCAGTTCTTC. As protein: CASSSHGPGGEQFF.

The CDR3 nucleotides read TGCGCCAGCAGCCAAGATCTGGGGGCGCGCTCCTACGAGCAGTACTTC. It translates to CASSQDLGARSYEQYF. The V gene is TRBV4-3, the J gene TRBJ2-7; D might be TRBD1 (6 bases). V was trimmed by 0 bases and J by 0 bases, leaving 12 bases between them. Germline CDR1 and CDR2: LGHNA and YSLEER. The CDR3 extends over 16 amino acids.

The V and J genes are TRBV5-1 and TRBJ1-1; the D is unclear. With 0 bases removed from V and 0 bases from J, the gap between germline ends came to 3 bases. Germline lookup yields CDR1 SGHRS and CDR2 YFSETQ. The length of the CDR3 is 13 residues. The CDR3: CASSLAVNTEAFF. In nucleotides, the CDR3 is TGCGCCAGCAGCTTGGCAGTGAACACTGAAGCTTTCTTT.

V and J are TRBV14 and TRBJ2-2; D gene uncertain. The CDR3 sequence is 17 residues long. Germline values: CDR1 SGHDN, CDR2 FVKESK. Trimming pared 4 bases from V and 1 base from J, leaving 16 bases between. CDR3: CASSLHGQPMNTGELFF. CDR3 in DNA: TGTGCCAGCAGCCTGCATGGGCAGCCGATGAACACCGGGGAGCTGTTTTTT.

V usage is TRBV15 and J usage is TRBJ2-7, with 8 bases lining up with TRBD1. Germline CDR1 reads LNHNV; CDR2 reads YYDKDF (reference sequence). This CDR3 is built from 14 residues. Trimming cost V 0 bases and J 2 bases; bases outside gene matches: 0. CDR3 protein: CATSRDRGPYEQYF. The CDR3, as DNA: TGTGCCACCAGCAGAGACAGGGGGCCCTACGAGCAGTACTTC.

The genes are TRBV6-1 and TRBJ2-7, with 10 bases that match TRBD2. CDR1 and CDR2 (germline): MNHNS, SASEGT. V was clipped by 0 bases and J by 9 bases; unmatched bases: 11. The CDR3 has 16 residues. CDR3 amino acids: CASSEASGRPRGGQYF. CDR3 nucleotide sequence: TGTGCCAGCAGTGAAGCTAGCGGGAGGCCCCGAGGGGGGCAGTACTTC.

The gene calls are TRBV12-3 or TRBV12-4 and TRBJ1-1, with 9 bases matching TRBD1. The CDR3 is 13 amino acids. After removal of 5 bases from V and 6 bases from J, the junction contained 4 bases not matched to a gene. The CDR3 spells CASSPTGGAEAFF. The CDR3 coding sequence is TGTGCCAGCAGTCCGACAGGGGGGGCTGAAGCTTTCTTT.

The chain links TRBV4-3 to TRBJ1-4, with TRBD1 identical over 7 bases. CDR3 length equals 12 residues. Germline V lookup: CDR1 LGHNA, CDR2 YSLEER. Trimming at V came to 1 base and at J to 12 bases, leaving 2 bases not matched to a gene. CDR3 in amino acids: CASSQGQGQLFF. DNA of the CDR3: TGCGCCAGCAGCCAAGGACAGGGACAACTGTTTTTT.